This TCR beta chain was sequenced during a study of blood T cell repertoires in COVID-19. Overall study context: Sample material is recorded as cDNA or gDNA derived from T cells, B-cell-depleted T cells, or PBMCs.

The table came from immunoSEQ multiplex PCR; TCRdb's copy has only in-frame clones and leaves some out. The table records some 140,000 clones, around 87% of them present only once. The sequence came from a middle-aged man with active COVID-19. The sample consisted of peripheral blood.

CDR3 sequence reads: CASSIASSAVYNEQFF. Here the CDR3 DNA reads TGTGCCAGTAGTATAGCATCTAGCGCCGTCTACAATGAGCAGTTCTTC. V usage is TRBV19 and J usage is TRBJ2-1, with D possibly matching TRBD2 (6 bases). Germline CDR1 is LNHDA and CDR2 is SQIVND (reference sequence). Trimming shortened V by 1 base and J by 3 bases, and 13 bases separated the two germline ends. This CDR3 region has 16 residues.